The clone carrying this T cell receptor (beta chain) was seen a handful of times. Its antigen is unidentified. The beta constant-region primer was an equimolar mix of two oligonucleotides covering TRBC1 and TRBC2. Nested alpha and beta constant-region primers with the SP2 primer drove four PCR rounds on ligated cDNA. TCRdb recomputed calls from the UMI-ligation and nested PCR reads with MiXCR, one row per CDR3 protein. The sample shows under 150,000 distinct CDR3 sequences, about 20% of them seen only once. Germline CDR1 and CDR2: SGHRS and YFSETQ. Trimming took off 0 bases at V and 5 bases at J, with 6 bases between the two ends. The CDR3 is 12 residues long. After the first PCR, alpha and beta chain libraries were processed separately. Sequential positive selection took CD4 T cells first, then CD8 T cells. Cells stained for CD3, CD4, CD8, CD45RA and CD27 were sorted into four subsets. This specimen belongs to a study of naive and memory T cell subsets.

General study findings and limits: A few larger clonotypes appeared in naive repertoires, especially CD8, possibly memory cells re-expressing CD45RA. RNA-based TCR counts may shift with T cell activation and differentiation.

Sequenced: naive CD8+ T cells from blood. The V and J genes are TRBV5-1 and TRBJ2-7; D unresolved. This TCR came from a human donor in good health. CDR3 DNA: TGCGCCAGCAGCTTGGTTGTTGACGAGCAGTACTTC. Translating gives CASSLVVDEQYF.